This record covers a single TCR beta chain. The antigen this receptor binds is unknown. No base quality values were provided; no much bigger clone lies one nucleotide off. This sample is drawn from a study of T-cell reconstitution after alpha-beta-depleted transplantation in children (dated by TCRdb to between 2015 and 2016). Looking at the study overall: Using TCR repertoire profiling, the study quantitatively followed how T-cell immune reconstitution unfolded in children after TCRalphabeta/CD19-depleted allogeneic hematopoietic cell transplantation.

The library relied on PCR. Sequencing relied on an Illumina HiSeq 2500. Molecular barcoding was employed in the preparation of TCR libraries, with unique molecular identifiers being used to normalize TCRbeta repertoire quantification. The raw public data were reprocessed by TCRdb itself: fastp quality trimming at Q25, MiXCR clonotype calling, in-frame beta chains only. Every distinct CDR3 protein forms one entry, paired with its most common genes and DNA. A total of roughly 300,000 distinct CDR3 sequences appear in this sample, 10% of them only once. The ten top clones hold approximately 2.3% of the sample. For CDR1 and CDR2, the germline V gene lists SGHRS and YFSETQ. The V end loses 0 bases and the J end loses 6 bases, and a stretch of 15 bases separates them. Inclusive of the bounding cysteine and phenylalanine, the CDR3 is 15 residues long. This entry keeps only the CDR3 DNA: 45 bases, framed from base 1.

The material was PBMCs from the stem cell graft donor, obtained from the stem cell graft. This sequence uses TRBV5-1 and TRBJ1-2; the D gene is perhaps TRBD1, on 5 matching bases. The source of this sequence is a human donor who donated a stem cell graft to a child with acute lymphoblastic leukemia. The CDR3 reads as follows: CASSLGGNQGDGYTF. The DNA is TGCGCCAGCAGCTTGGGGGGAAACCAGGGCGATGGCTACACCTTC.